The 30 T cell receptor beta chains below come from one sample, sequenced in a study of T cell changes during pregnancy in multiple sclerosis. Generated by immunoSEQ multiplex PCR, the TCRdb table keeps only in-frame clones and is missing some. Here the sample spans approximately 100,000 clones, approximately 94% being singletons. Material: peripheral blood, obtained before pregnancy. The receptors originated from a female donor with multiple sclerosis, enrolled in a pregnancy study.

This clone has just one count. The chain couples TRBV18 to TRBJ2-5, with TRBD2 identical over 14 bases. The trim removed 0 bases at V and 6 bases at J, leaving 3 bases unmatched. The CDR3 spans 16 residues. Germline V gene sequence: CDR1 KGHSH, CDR2 LQKENI. For the CDR3, the DNA is TGTGCCAGCTCACCACCGGGACTAGCGGGAGCCAAGACCCAGTACTTC. This codes for CASSPPGLAGAKTQYF.

V and J are TRBV19 and TRBJ2-1, with no clear D. Germline V CDR1 and CDR2: LNHDA, SQIVND (reference sequence). V lost 5 bases and J 10 bases, leaving 12 bases between the germline ends. CDR3 size: 12 residues. The CDR3: CASSASDGEQFF. In DNA, the CDR3 is TGTGCCAGTAGTGCTAGTGACGGGGAGCAGTTCTTC.

The rearrangement links TRBV6-1 to TRBJ2-7; 8 bases fit TRBD1. The CDR3 sequence is 15 residues long. The ends lost 10 bases at V and 5 bases at J; junction bases unmatched: 16. Germline V gene sequence: CDR1 MNHNS, CDR2 SASEGT. The CDR3 DNA follows: TGTGCCACGTCCCCGGTCCAGACAGGGGCTAACGAGCAGTACTTC. Its protein is CATSPVQTGANEQYF.

J is TRBJ1-5 and V is TRBV27, with 8 bases lining up with TRBD1. This CDR3 is built from 14 residues. J lost 6 bases, V lost 2 bases, and 3 bases had no gene match. Germline lookup yields CDR1 MNHEY and CDR2 SMNVEV (reference sequence). CDR3 amino acids: CASSLGQGAQPQHF. The CDR3 DNA reads as TGTGCCAGCAGTTTAGGACAGGGAGCTCAGCCCCAGCATTTT.

The chain links TRBV11-2 to TRBJ1-4; 9 nucleotides align to TRBD1. The CDR3 runs 14 residues. Germline CDR1 is SGHAT and CDR2 is FQNNGV. V shed 4 bases, J shed 7 bases, and the junction held 4 bases outside the gene matches. The DNA for the CDR3 is TGTGCCAGCAGCTCGGGACAGGGAAGTGAAAAACTGTTTTTT. Encoded protein: CASSSGQGSEKLFF.

The J gene is TRBJ2-3, the V gene TRBV28; D is undetermined. Trimming stripped 8 bases from V and 10 bases from J, with 13 bases between. This CDR3 comprises 11 residues. Germline CDR1 reads MDHEN; CDR2 reads SYDVKM. CDR3 coding DNA: TGTGCCAGCGGTCGACTGTGGGCGCAGTATTTT. This translates into CASGRLWAQYF.

The CDR3 is CASSLGASGTNTIYF. In DNA, the CDR3 is TGCGCCAGCAGCTTGGGTGCCTCCGGTACGAACACCATATATTTT. This sequence joins TRBV5-1 and TRBJ1-3; D not certain. In germline, CDR1 is SGHRS, CDR2 YFSETQ. This CDR3 contains 15 residues. The V and J ends lost 0 bases and 7 bases respectively, with 14 bases between them.

This rearrangement joins TRBV18 to TRBJ1-2, with D hard to call. V lost 2 bases and J 0 bases, leaving 16 bases between the germline ends. Germline V CDR1 and CDR2: KGHSH, LQKENI. This CDR3 has 17 residues. CDR3 nucleotides: TGTGCCAGCTCACCAGCGGCGTCGCAGCTTTCTAACTATGGCTACACCTTC. Its translation is CASSPAASQLSNYGYTF.

This chain joins TRBV27 and TRBJ1-5; weak D call: TRBD1 (5 bases). This CDR3 is built from 13 residues. CDR1 and CDR2 (germline): MNHEY, SMNVEV (reference sequence). The V end lost 2 bases, the J end lost 6 bases, and 8 bases lay between the germline ends. The CDR3 sequence is CASSLGAGQPQHF. In DNA, the CDR3 is TGTGCCAGCAGTTTAGGGGCTGGTCAGCCCCAGCATTTT.

The chain carries TRBV5-1 and TRBJ2-2; perhaps TRBD1 as D (5 bases). Germline V lookup: CDR1 SGHRS, CDR2 YFSETQ. Trimming cost V 4 bases and J 0 bases, with 16 bases left between them. CDR3 length: 17 residues. CDR3 nucleotides: TGCGCCAGCAGCCGCATTGCAGGGTTTGCGAACACCGGGGAGCTGTTTTTT. This sequence encodes CASSRIAGFANTGELFF.

The V and J genes are TRBV19 and TRBJ2-7, with D tentatively TRBD1 (6 bases). The V gene's germline CDR1 is LNHDA and CDR2 SQIVND (reference sequence). Deletions cut 2 bases from V and 5 bases from J, with 13 bases between. The CDR3 covers 14 residues. Here the CDR3 DNA reads TGTGCCAGTAGTATATTCGGCAGGGGTCACGAGCAGTACTTC. This encodes CASSIFGRGHEQYF.

The V and J genes are TRBV2 and TRBJ2-7, with a weak D call TRBD1 (5 bases). V was cut by 11 bases and J by 0 bases, with 17 bases left in between. The CDR3 is 14 amino acids. CDR1 SNHLY and CDR2 FYNNEI come from the germline V gene. CDR3 coding DNA: TGTGCCGGTGCGACAGATCTAAGCTCCTACGAGCAGTACTTC. Residues: CAGATDLSSYEQYF.

The rearrangement joins TRBV5-1 to TRBJ1-1; D uncertain. CDR3 length: 14 amino acids. Germline loops: CDR1 SGHRS, CDR2 YFSETQ. The V and J ends lost 4 bases and 3 bases respectively, with 13 bases between them. The CDR3 sequence: CASSPGGGDTEAFF. CDR3 in DNA: TGCGCCAGCAGCCCGGGTGGCGGGGACACTGAAGCTTTCTTT. Looking up the rest from reference TRBV5-1 and TRBJ1-1 gives the full variable domain: KAGVTQTPRYLIKTRGQQVTLSCSPISGHRSVSWYQQTPGQGLQFLFEYFSETQRNKGNFPGRFSGRQFSNSRSEMNVSTLELGDSALYLCASSPGGGDTEAFFGQGTRLTVV.

The CDR3 is CASGFSAGRQPQHF. DNA for the CDR3: TGTGCTAGTGGTTTCTCGGCAGGGCGGCAGCCCCAGCATTTT. This sequence joins TRBV12-5 and TRBJ1-5; D might be TRBD1 (5 bases). The CDR3 has 14 residues. Trimming removed 3 bases from V and 7 bases from J, with 13 bases in between. The germline gives CDR1 LGHNT, CDR2 FRNRAP. The full variable domain, in which reference TRBV12-5 and TRBJ1-5 provide the parts outside the CDR3, is DARVTQTPRHKVTEMGQEVTMRCQPILGHNTVFWYRQTMMQGLELLAYFRNRAPLDDSGMPKDRFSAEMPDATLATLKIQPSEPRDSAVYFCASGFSAGRQPQHFGDGTRLSIL.

The rearrangement joins TRBV5-1 to TRBJ2-1, with TRBD1 identical over 9 bases. CDR3 length: 15 amino acids. Trimming took 5 bases from V and 3 from J; bases not matched to a gene: 6. Germline CDR1 is SGHRS and CDR2 is YFSETQ. The CDR3 loop reads CASRSGTGIYNEQFF. CDR3 DNA: TGCGCCAGCAGGTCCGGGACAGGGATCTACAATGAGCAGTTCTTC. Full variable domain (remainder filled in from reference TRBV5-1 and TRBJ2-1): KAGVTQTPRYLIKTRGQQVTLSCSPISGHRSVSWYQQTPGQGLQFLFEYFSETQRNKGNFPGRFSGRQFSNSRSEMNVSTLELGDSALYLCASRSGTGIYNEQFFGPGTRLTVL.

V and J are TRBV2 and TRBJ2-5; 7 bases are a match to TRBD1. The CDR3 runs to 14 residues. Germline assignment: CDR1 SNHLY and CDR2 FYNNEI. J was trimmed by 0 bases and V by 4 bases; bases with no gene match: 2. CDR3 nucleotide sequence: TGTGCCAGCAGTGGGGGACAGTACCAAGAGACCCAGTACTTC. This sequence encodes CASSGGQYQETQYF. Full variable domain (outside the CDR3, taken from reference TRBV2 and TRBJ2-5): EPEVTQTPSHQVTQMGQEVILRCVPISNHLYFYWYRQILGQKVEFLVSFYNNEISEKSEIFDDQFSVERPDGSNFTLKIRSTKLEDSAMYFCASSGGQYQETQYFGPGTRLLVL.

The chain uses TRBV7-2 and TRBJ2-5; 8 bases match TRBD1. Per the germline V gene, CDR1 is SGHTA and CDR2 is FQGNSA. Trimming took 0 bases from V and 5 from J; bases not matched to a gene: 5. This CDR3 is 15 amino acids long. CDR3 coding DNA: TGTGCCAGCAGCTTAGCGGGCAGGGGGCGGGAGACCCAGTACTTC. Protein product: CASSLAGRGRETQYF.

V and J are TRBV30 and TRBJ1-1; perhaps TRBD1 as D (5 bases). Trimming removed 0 bases at V and 2 bases at J, with 7 bases between. The CDR3 totals 13 residues. Germline V gene sequence: CDR1 GTSNPN, CDR2 SVGIG (reference sequence). CDR3: CAWSVGHNTEAFF. The CDR3 coding sequence is TGTGCCTGGAGTGTTGGACATAACACTGAAGCTTTCTTT.

This chain links TRBV21-1 with TRBJ2-7; whether TRBD2, the table's D call, matches the DNA was not checked. TRBV21-1 is flagged as a pseudogene. The CDR3 is 16 amino acids. The chain's CDR3 is CASTLRRLIHLSRQYF. The CDR3 DNA follows: TGTGCCAGCACCCTTCGGCGGCTCATCCACCTAAGTCGGCAGTACTTC.

The V and J genes are TRBV7-3 and TRBJ2-7; 7 nucleotides agree with TRBD1. J lost 7 bases, V lost 6 bases, and 9 bases had no gene match. Germline values: CDR1 SGHTA, CDR2 FQGTGA. The CDR3 consists of 13 residues. CDR3 bases: TGTGCCAGCAGTTGGACAGGCACGGGGGAGCAGTACTTC. Its protein product is CASSWTGTGEQYF.

This clone has a single count. The chain employs TRBV19 and TRBJ2-3; D possibly corresponds to TRBD1 (6 bases). CDR1 is LNHDA, CDR2 SQIVND, per germline (reference sequence). The CDR3 loop spans 16 amino acids. Trimming took 6 bases from V and 4 from J, leaving 20 bases between them. The CDR3 spells CASRVTGSRGADTQYF. The CDR3 nucleotides are TGTGCCAGTAGAGTAACAGGGAGCAGAGGCGCAGATACGCAGTATTTT.

CDR3 loop: CASGENTQYF. The CDR3 DNA reads as TGTGCCTCTGGGGAGAATACGCAGTATTTT. This chain uses TRBV10-3 with TRBJ2-3; possible D gene TRBD2, 5 bases. This CDR3 has 10 residues. The V gene lost 11 bases and the J gene lost 7 bases, with 10 bases spanning the gap. Germline V gene sequence: CDR1 ENHRY, CDR2 SYGVKD.

The chain recombines TRBV7-2 with TRBJ2-3; D might be TRBD2 (6 bases). The V end was cut by 6 bases, the J end by 5 bases, with 15 bases between. Germline CDR1 reads SGHTA; CDR2 reads FQGNSA. The CDR3 runs 14 residues. Here the CDR3 DNA reads TGTGCCAGCAGTCTAGCGCTGTGGGAAGATACGCAGTATTTT. It yields the protein CASSLALWEDTQYF.

This chain uses TRBV2 with TRBJ2-3; 11 bases align to TRBD2. Losses at the gene ends were 3 bases for V and 2 bases for J; bases not matched to a gene: 4. This CDR3 region has 16 residues. Germline CDR1 is SNHLY and CDR2 is FYNNEI. CDR3 residues: CASSETSGILTDTQYF. The CDR3 DNA sequence: TGTGCCAGCAGTGAGACTAGCGGGATTCTCACAGATACGCAGTATTTT. Supplemented by reference TRBV2 and TRBJ2-3, the full variable domain reads EPEVTQTPSHQVTQMGQEVILRCVPISNHLYFYWYRQILGQKVEFLVSFYNNEISEKSEIFDDQFSVERPDGSNFTLKIRSTKLEDSAMYFCASSETSGILTDTQYFGPGTRLTVL.

This clone occurred once. The chain employs TRBV30 and TRBJ2-7; TRBD2 agrees at 8 bases. Germline V gene lookup returns CDR1 GTSNPN and CDR2 SVGIG (reference sequence). The CDR3 loop spans 13 amino acids. Unmatched junction bases numbered 10, after V lost 8 bases and J lost 4 bases. The CDR3 nucleotides are TGTGCCCGGGGGGGGGCTCCCTCTTACGAGCAGTACTTC. As protein: CARGGAPSYEQYF.

The chain employs TRBV28 and TRBJ1-2; D possibly corresponds to TRBD1 (5 bases). Trimming removed 3 bases at V and 5 bases at J, with 19 bases between. Germline V lookup: CDR1 MDHEN, CDR2 SYDVKM. The length of the CDR3 is 16 residues. This CDR3 reads CASSLAWGRGVYGYTF. The DNA of the CDR3 is TGTGCCAGCAGTTTGGCCTGGGGCCGGGGGGTTTATGGCTACACCTTC.

The rearrangement joins TRBV7-9 to TRBJ1-2, with D possibly being TRBD1 (5 bases). The V and J ends lost 1 base and 8 bases respectively, with 14 bases between them. CDR1 is SEHNR and CDR2 is FQNEAQ in the germline V gene (reference sequence). CDR3 length equals 14 residues. The CDR3 spells CASSLGDSSLGYTF. The CDR3 coding sequence is TGTGCCAGCAGCTTAGGTGACAGCTCATTAGGCTACACCTTC. Full variable domain (rest looked up from reference TRBV7-9 and TRBJ1-2): DTGVSQNPRHKITKRGQNVTFRCDPISEHNRLYWYRQTLGQGPEFLTYFQNEAQLEKSRLLSDRFSAERPKGSFSTLEIQRTEQGDSAMYLCASSLGDSSLGYTFGSGTRLTVV.

The V and J genes are TRBV7-9 and TRBJ2-7, with D perhaps matching TRBD2 (6 bases). Germline V gene lookup returns CDR1 SEHNR and CDR2 FQNEAQ (reference sequence). Trimming removed 5 bases at V and 5 bases at J, with 10 bases between. The CDR3 runs to 12 residues. CDR3 coding DNA: TGTGCCAGCAGCCCGACTAGGGACGAGCAGTACTTC. It translates to CASSPTRDEQYF.

This sequence joins TRBV7-2 and TRBJ1-1, with D perhaps TRBD1 (5 bases). This CDR3 region has 14 residues. V lost 1 base and J lost 7, with 13 bases in between. The germline V gene has CDR1 SGHTA and CDR2 FQGNSA. The CDR3 region has the DNA TGTGCCAGCAGCTTAGTGTACAGGACGAATGAAGCTTTCTTT. Translation: CASSLVYRTNEAFF.

V is TRBV27 and J is TRBJ2-3; 7 positions agree with TRBD2. Germline CDR1 and CDR2: MNHEY and SMNVEV (reference sequence). With 6 bases clipped from V and 5 bases from J, the junction kept 8 bases outside the gene matches. The CDR3 contains 14 residues. In DNA, the CDR3 is TGTGCCAGCAGACCTCCAGCGGGACGAGATACGCAGTATTTT. Translating it yields CASRPPAGRDTQYF.